Listed below are T cell receptor beta chains from one sample, sequenced in a study of B cell selection in AIRE deficiency. The assay was immunoSEQ multiplex PCR, and TCRdb's table has in-frame clones only and misses some. In the table there are roughly 23,000 clones, about 97% of which are singletons. Sequenced: conventional CD4+ T cells sorted from PBMCs. The receptors derive from a human donor with AIRE deficiency. Each CDR3 is given with its conserved first and last residue. Each record gives: V gene, D gene, J gene, CDR3 protein. A D gene is named only where the DNA matches it firmly.

V: TRBV7-9; D: TRBD1; J: TRBJ1-4; CDR3: CASSARQGGPFF
V: TRBV19; D: NA; J: TRBJ1-5; CDR3: CASSKKDARWVNQPQHF
V: TRBV7-8; D: NA; J: TRBJ2-7; CDR3: CASSLVQNPYEQYF
V: TRBV7-9; D: TRBD1; J: TRBJ1-3; CDR3: CASSLFSGGPGNTIYF
V: TRBV7-2; D: TRBD1; J: TRBJ1-6; CDR3: CASSPEGQNYNSPLHF
V: TRBV19; D: NA; J: TRBJ2-4; CDR3: CASSIQGKLSLAKNIQYF
V: TRBV6-4; D: TRBD2; J: TRBJ2-3; CDR3: CASSGTGGPTDTQYF
V: TRBV28; D: TRBD1; J: TRBJ1-5; CDR3: CASSRQGTKLYSNQPQHF
V: TRBV5-4; D: TRBD2; J: TRBJ2-3; CDR3: CASSLDGTTLGTDTQYF
V: TRBV11-2; D: NA; J: TRBJ1-1; CDR3: CASSLAFGAPGRTEAFF
V: TRBV27; D: NA; J: TRBJ2-1; CDR3: CASHLGEEQFF
V: TRBV30; D: NA; J: TRBJ2-7; CDR3: CAWCRGGRDEQYF
V: TRBV9; D: TRBD2; J: TRBJ2-3; CDR3: CASSGGYSGSSKADTQYF
V: TRBV28; D: NA; J: TRBJ1-2; CDR3: CASSQTTGIYGYTF
V: TRBV5-1; D: TRBD1; J: TRBJ2-5; CDR3: CASSAGTEYQETQYF
V: TRBV6-6; D: NA; J: TRBJ2-1; CDR3: CASSYMGSNEQFF
V: TRBV5-1; D: NA; J: TRBJ2-5; CDR3: CASSNRGEETQYF
V: TRBV28; D: NA; J: TRBJ1-5; CDR3: CASGMGTISNQPQHF
V: TRBV6-5; D: NA; J: TRBJ2-7; CDR3: CASSYSSLRGVEQYF
V: TRBV5-2; D: NA; J: TRBJ1-1; CDR3: CASSPKELNTEAFF